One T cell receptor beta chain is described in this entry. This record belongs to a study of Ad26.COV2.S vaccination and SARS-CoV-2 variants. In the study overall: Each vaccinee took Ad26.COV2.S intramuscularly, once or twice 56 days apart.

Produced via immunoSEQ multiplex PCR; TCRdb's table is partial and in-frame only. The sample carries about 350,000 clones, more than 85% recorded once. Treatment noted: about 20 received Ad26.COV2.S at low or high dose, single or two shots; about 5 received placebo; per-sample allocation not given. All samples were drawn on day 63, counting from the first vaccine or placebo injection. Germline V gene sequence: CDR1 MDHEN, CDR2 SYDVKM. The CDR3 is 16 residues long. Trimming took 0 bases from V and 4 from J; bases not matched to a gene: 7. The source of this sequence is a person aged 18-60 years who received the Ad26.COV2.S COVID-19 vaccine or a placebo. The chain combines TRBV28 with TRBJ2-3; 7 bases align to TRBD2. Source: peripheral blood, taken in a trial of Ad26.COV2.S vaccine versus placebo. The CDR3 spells CASSLWGGGRSDTQYF. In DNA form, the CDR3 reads TGTGCCAGCAGTTTATGGGGGGGAGGGCGATCAGATACGCAGTATTTT.